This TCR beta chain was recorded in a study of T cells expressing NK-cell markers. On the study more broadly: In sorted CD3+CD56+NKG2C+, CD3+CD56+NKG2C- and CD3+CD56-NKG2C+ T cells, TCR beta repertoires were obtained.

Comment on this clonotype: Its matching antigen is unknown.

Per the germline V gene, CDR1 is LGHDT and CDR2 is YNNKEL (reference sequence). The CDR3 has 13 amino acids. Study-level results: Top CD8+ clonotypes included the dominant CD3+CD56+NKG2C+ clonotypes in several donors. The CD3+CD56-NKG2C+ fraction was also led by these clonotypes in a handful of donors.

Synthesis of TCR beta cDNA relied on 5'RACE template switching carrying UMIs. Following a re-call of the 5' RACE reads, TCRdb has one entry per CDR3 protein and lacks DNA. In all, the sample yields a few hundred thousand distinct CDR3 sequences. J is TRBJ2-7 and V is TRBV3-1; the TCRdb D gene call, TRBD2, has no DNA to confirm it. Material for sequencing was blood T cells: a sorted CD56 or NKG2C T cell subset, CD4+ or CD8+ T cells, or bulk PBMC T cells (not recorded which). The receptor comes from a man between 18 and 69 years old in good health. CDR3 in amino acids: CASSRGVPYEQYF.